A selection of T cell receptor beta chains follows, all from one sample in a study of T cells in Graves' hyperthyroidism and ophthalmopathy. Each CDR3 protein gets one entry after TCRdb re-called the multiplex PCR reads with MiXCR. The table shows 750,000 to 950,000 distinct CDR3 sequences, with about 38% occurring only once. Material: blood. The receptors were sampled from a man aged 18 to 30 with Graves' hyperthyroidism. The CDR3 runs from the conserved cysteine through the conserved F or W. Each record gives: D gene, clone size, J gene, V gene, CDR3 protein, CDR3 DNA. The D gene is left open where the match is weak. Not every row has a clone size; where given, it reads once, few, many or a size class.

d_gene: -; abundance: many; j_gene: TRBJ1-1; v_gene: TRBV10-3; CDR3aa: CATQNVMNTEAFF; CDR3nt: TGTGCCACCCAAAACGTCATGAACACTGAAGCTTTCTTT
d_gene: -; abundance: -; j_gene: TRBJ1-1; v_gene: TRBV7-6; CDR3aa: CASSSGTMSTEAFF; CDR3nt: TGTGCCAGCAGCTCCGGGACAATGAGCACTGAAGCTTTCTTT
d_gene: -; abundance: few; j_gene: TRBJ2-7; v_gene: TRBV19; CDR3aa: CASSFSTGYEQYF; CDR3nt: TGTGCCAGTAGTTTCTCGACTGGCTACGAGCAGTACTTC
d_gene: -; abundance: -; j_gene: TRBJ2-2; v_gene: TRBV25-1; CDR3aa: CASVGGGELFF; CDR3nt: TGTGCCAGCGTAGGGGGCGGGGAGCTGTTTTTT
d_gene: -; abundance: many; j_gene: TRBJ1-6; v_gene: TRBV20-1; CDR3aa: CSARGDEGQYSPLHF; CDR3nt: TGCAGTGCTAGGGGGGATGAAGGACAGTATTCACCCCTCCACTTT
d_gene: TRBD1; abundance: -; j_gene: TRBJ1-5; v_gene: TRBV10-3; CDR3aa: CATGTGAIRHF; CDR3nt: TGTGCCACCGGGACAGGTGCAATCAGGCATTTT
d_gene: TRBD2; abundance: -; j_gene: TRBJ2-5; v_gene: TRBV20-1; CDR3aa: CSAGGGGTQYF; CDR3nt: TGCAGTGCCGGGGGGGGGGGGACCCAGTACTTC
d_gene: -; abundance: -; j_gene: TRBJ1-1; v_gene: TRBV7-2; CDR3aa: CASSLRGSEAFF; CDR3nt: TGTGCCAGCAGCCTGAGGGGCAGTGAAGCTTTCTTT
d_gene: -; abundance: many; j_gene: TRBJ1-5; v_gene: TRBV7-2; CDR3aa: CASSSAFSHGAQPQHF; CDR3nt: TGTGCCAGCAGCTCCGCTTTTTCGCATGGCGCTCAGCCCCAGCATTTT
d_gene: TRBD1; abundance: -; j_gene: TRBJ1-5; v_gene: TRBV12-3/TRBV12-4; CDR3aa: CASSSGDRVSQPQHF; CDR3nt: TGTGCCAGCAGTTCCGGGGACAGGGTGAGTCAGCCCCAGCATTTT
d_gene: TRBD2; abundance: -; j_gene: TRBJ2-7; v_gene: TRBV10-3; CDR3aa: CASTHGLAEHYEQYF; CDR3nt: TGTGCCAGCACCCACGGACTAGCGGAGCACTACGAGCAGTACTTC
d_gene: TRBD2; abundance: -; j_gene: TRBJ2-3; v_gene: TRBV2; CDR3aa: CASSDPSGGAPDTQYF; CDR3nt: TGTGCCAGCAGTGATCCTAGCGGAGGGGCACCAGATACGCAGTATTTT
d_gene: -; abundance: few; j_gene: TRBJ2-7; v_gene: TRBV19; CDR3aa: CASSGSGDEQYF; CDR3nt: TGTGCCAGTAGTGGTTCAGGGGACGAGCAGTACTTC
d_gene: TRBD2; abundance: few; j_gene: TRBJ2-7; v_gene: TRBV7-9; CDR3aa: CASSERGVTNEQYF; CDR3nt: TGTGCCAGCAGCGAGCGGGGGGTGACAAACGAGCAGTACTTC
d_gene: -; abundance: once; j_gene: TRBJ1-2; v_gene: TRBV29-1; CDR3aa: CSSMSRVYGYTF; CDR3nt: TGCAGCTCCATGAGCAGGGTCTATGGCTACACCTTC
d_gene: -; abundance: many; j_gene: TRBJ2-2; v_gene: TRBV2; CDR3aa: CASDAGGAGELFF; CDR3nt: TGTGCCAGCGATGCAGGGGGGGCCGGGGAGCTGTTTTTT
d_gene: TRBD1; abundance: -; j_gene: TRBJ1-2; v_gene: TRBV10-3; CDR3aa: CVIRDRDSGDGYTF; CDR3nt: TGTGTCATCAGGGACAGGGACAGCGGAGATGGCTACACCTTC
d_gene: -; abundance: -; j_gene: TRBJ2-5; v_gene: TRBV10-3; CDR3aa: CATGEGRQETQYF; CDR3nt: TGTGCCACAGGGGAGGGACGCCAAGAGACCCAGTACTTC
d_gene: -; abundance: many; j_gene: TRBJ1-1; v_gene: TRBV2; CDR3aa: CATGPGTNPEAFF; CDR3nt: TGTGCCACAGGCCCGGGGACGAACCCTGAAGCTTTCTTT
d_gene: -; abundance: many; j_gene: TRBJ2-5; v_gene: TRBV25-1; CDR3aa: CASSERQPQETQYF; CDR3nt: TGTGCCAGCAGTGAAAGGCAGCCCCAAGAGACCCAGTACTTC